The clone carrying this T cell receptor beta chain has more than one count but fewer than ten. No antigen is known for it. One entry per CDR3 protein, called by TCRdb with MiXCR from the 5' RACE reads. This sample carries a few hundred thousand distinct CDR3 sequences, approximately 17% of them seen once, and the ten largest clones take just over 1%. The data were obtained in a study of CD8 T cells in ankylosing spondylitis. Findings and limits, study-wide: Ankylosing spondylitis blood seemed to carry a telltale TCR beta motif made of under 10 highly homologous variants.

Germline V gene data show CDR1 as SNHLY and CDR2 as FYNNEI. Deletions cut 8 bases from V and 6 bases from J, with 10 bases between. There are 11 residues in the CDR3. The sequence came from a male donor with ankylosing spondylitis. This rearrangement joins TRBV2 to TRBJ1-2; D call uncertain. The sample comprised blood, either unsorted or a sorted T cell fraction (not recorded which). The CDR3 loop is CASGIFDGYTF. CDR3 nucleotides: TGTGCCAGCGGCATATTTGATGGCTACACCTTC.